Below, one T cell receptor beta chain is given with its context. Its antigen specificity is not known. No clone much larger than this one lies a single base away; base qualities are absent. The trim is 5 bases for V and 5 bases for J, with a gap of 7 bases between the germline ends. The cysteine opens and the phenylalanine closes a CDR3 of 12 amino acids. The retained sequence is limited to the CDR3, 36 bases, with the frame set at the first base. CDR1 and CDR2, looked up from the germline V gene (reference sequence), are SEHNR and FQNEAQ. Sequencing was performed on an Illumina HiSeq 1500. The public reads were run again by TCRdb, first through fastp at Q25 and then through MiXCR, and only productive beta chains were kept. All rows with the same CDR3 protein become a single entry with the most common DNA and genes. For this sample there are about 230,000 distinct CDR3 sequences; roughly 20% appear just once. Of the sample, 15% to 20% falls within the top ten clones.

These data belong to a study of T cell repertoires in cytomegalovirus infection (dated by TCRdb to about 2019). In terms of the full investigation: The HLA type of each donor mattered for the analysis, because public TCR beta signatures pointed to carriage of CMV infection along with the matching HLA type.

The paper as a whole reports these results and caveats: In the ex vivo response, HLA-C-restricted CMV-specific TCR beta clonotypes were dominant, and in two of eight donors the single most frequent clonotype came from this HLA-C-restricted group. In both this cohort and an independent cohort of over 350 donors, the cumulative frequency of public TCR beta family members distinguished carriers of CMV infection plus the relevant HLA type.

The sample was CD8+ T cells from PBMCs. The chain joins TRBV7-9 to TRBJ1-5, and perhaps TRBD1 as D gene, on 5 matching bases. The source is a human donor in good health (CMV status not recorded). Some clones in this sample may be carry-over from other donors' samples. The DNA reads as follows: TGTGCCAGCAGCCAACAGGATCAGCCCCAGCATTTT. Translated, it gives CASSQQDQPQHF.